The present TCR beta chain was sequenced within a study of CD8+ T cells in alopecia areata. Collected material from alopecia areata patients comprised lesional scalp punch biopsies and peripheral blood. The authors sorted CD4+ and CD8+ T cells from PBMCs. Reverse transcription of extracted RNA yielded cDNA, which provided the sequencing template. The assay was immunoSEQ multiplex PCR, and TCRdb's table has in-frame clones only and misses some. The repertoire holds under 150,000 clones, with around 48% as singletons. Study-wide points: Relative to normal scalp, lesional scalp, especially alopecia totalis/universalis, showed higher clonality. Scalp sequencing also captures normal skin's resident alphabeta T cells.

This clone occurred a few times. Its antigen is not identified. J lost 9 bases, V lost 3 bases, and 3 bases had no gene match. CDR3 length equals 13 residues. Germline-derived CDR1 and CDR2 are SQVTM and ANQGSEA. This sequence was found in a human donor with alopecia areata. The chain employs TRBV29-1 and TRBJ2-1; 12 nucleotides align to TRBD1. Sequenced input: NKG2D-low CD8+ T cells sorted from blood. The CDR3 region has the DNA TGCAGCGTTGAGGGACAGGGGGCAGTTGAGCAGTTCTTC. Amino acids: CSVEGQGAVEQFF.